This T cell receptor beta chain was recorded in a study of shared clonotypes between healthy human individuals. Naive CD8 populations comprised CD45RO-negative cells positively selected for CCR7, excluding terminally differentiated effector memory CD45RA+ cells. This clone was seen a single time. CDR1 MNHEY and CDR2 SMNVEV come from the germline V gene (reference sequence). The CDR3 runs 14 residues. The V end lost 3 bases, the J end lost 0 bases, and 9 bases lay between the germline ends. TCRdb's table, derived via immunoSEQ multiplex PCR, lists solely in-frame clones and lacks some. The repertoire holds hundreds of thousands of clones, with approximately 96% as singletons.

The sequenced material came from naive CD8+ T cells sorted from blood. This chain joins TRBV27 and TRBJ2-7, with no clear D. The sequence derives from a woman in her twenties or thirties in good health. CDR3 bases: TGTGCCAGCAGTTTTGGAATACACTCCTACGAGCAGTACTTC. Translating it yields CASSFGIHSYEQYF.